This TCR beta chain was documented in a study of beta chain features in type 1 diabetes. Findings and caveats of the study: Any PCR bias toward short templates would affect both groups alike.

This clone was counted between two and nine times. Its antigen is not identified. The V gene lost 4 bases and the J gene lost 0 bases, with 10 bases spanning the gap. Germline V CDR1 and CDR2: SGHDN, FVKESK. The CDR3 covers 14 residues. The authors sorted CD4+ naive, central memory, regulatory and stem cell-like memory cells via CD45RO/CCR7/CD25/CD127/CD95/CD27. Every isolated RNA sample was fully reverse transcribed, so sequencing captured expressed TCRB transcripts. The assay was immunoSEQ multiplex PCR, and TCRdb's table has in-frame clones only and misses some. The table lists under 900,000 clones, about 17% of them singletons.

The chain has TRBV14 and TRBJ2-7; D unresolved. The receptor was isolated from a woman under 30 in good health. Sequenced material: naive CD4+ T cells from blood. CDR3 DNA sequence: TGTGCCAGCAGCCTACTTCAAGCCTCCTACGAGCAGTACTTC. Protein sequence: CASSLLQASYEQYF.